This paragraph covers one TCR beta chain sequence. Its antigen is currently unknown. Treatment noted: 15 to 20 received Ad26.COV2.S at low or high dose, single or two shots; roughly 5 received placebo; per-sample allocation not given. Vaccine and placebo recipients were sampled on day 63 after the first injection. The donor was a Boston adult aged 18-55 years. Germline V gene lookup returns CDR1 SGHAT and CDR2 FQDESV (reference sequence). Trimming removed 3 bases from V and 7 bases from J; junction bases left unmatched: 11. This CDR3 comprises 16 residues. Sequencing was performed with immunoSEQ multiplex PCR; in TCRdb, only in-frame clones are kept and a portion is missing. The table shows 350,000 to 450,000 clones, with 83% occurring only once. This sample is part of a study of Ad26.COV2.S vaccination and SARS-CoV-2 variants. Study results and limitations: It was found that vaccine and placebo recipients had similar non-spike TCR breadth.

The chain couples TRBV11-1 to TRBJ2-1, with 8 positions matching TRBD2. The TCR sequence derives from a person between 18 and 60 years old who received the Ad26.COV2.S COVID-19 vaccine or a placebo. The sequences come from peripheral blood, collected in a trial of Ad26.COV2.S vaccine versus placebo. CDR3 in amino acids: CASSFVYGRVRNEQFF. The CDR3 nucleotides are TGTGCCAGCAGCTTTGTCTACGGGAGGGTGAGGAATGAGCAGTTCTTC.